This T cell receptor beta chain was obtained from a study of T cell responses to AZD1222 COVID-19 vaccine. The CDR3 has 15 amino acids. The V end was cut by 2 bases, the J end by 5 bases, with 12 bases between. Per germline, CDR1 MGHDK and CDR2 SYGVNS. In the case of this clone: Antigen: not known.

Study-level findings and limits: Reports indicate that nearly half of spike-specific TCRs are directed at unmutated variant regions.

Profiling relied on immunoSEQ multiplex PCR, and the TCRdb table lists in-frame clones only, not all of them. The table records under 150,000 clones, roughly nine tenths of them present only once. The chain employs TRBV25-1 and TRBJ1-4, with D unclear. The source was peripheral blood, collected 28 days after the second AZD1222 dose. The TCR originated in an adult who received the AZD1222 COVID-19 vaccine. In DNA, the CDR3 is TGTGCCAGCAGTGAAGATGGCTTAGTCAATGAAAAACTGTTTTTT. Translating gives CASSEDGLVNEKLFF.